This T cell receptor beta chain is from a study of control samples from healthy donors and cancer patients. The protocol was immunoSEQ multiplex PCR, while the TCRdb copy is restricted to in-frame clones and leaves out a portion. The profile shows about 86,000 clones, roughly 91% of them singletons. V gave up 5 bases and J gave up 0 bases, with 17 bases separating them. CDR3 length equals 17 residues. CDR1 is LNHDA and CDR2 is SQIVND in the germline V gene (reference sequence). The TCR sequence derives from a woman between 45 and 60 years old with colorectal cancer. The sample taken for sequencing was PBMCs. The genes are TRBV19 and TRBJ2-4; D is uncertain. In DNA, the CDR3 is TGTGCCAGTAGTGCACTGACTGGTACTTTAGCCAAAAACATTCAGTACTTC. Amino acids: CASSALTGTLAKNIQYF.